This T cell receptor (beta chain) was sequenced for a study of cytomegalovirus exposure and HLA in healthy donors. J gave up 2 bases and V 5 bases, and 11 bases lay outside the gene matches. Germline lookup yields CDR1 GTSNPN and CDR2 SVGIG (reference sequence). This CDR3 region has 16 residues. In the PCR, 60 Vbeta and 13 Jbeta primers were used. The table came from immunoSEQ multiplex PCR; TCRdb's copy has only in-frame clones and leaves some out. The sample lists roughly 140,000 clones; approximately 80% were seen once. Regarding donors, all were healthy bone marrow donors. Sequenced sample: PBMCs. The rearrangement uses TRBV30 and TRBJ2-3; 9 bases fit TRBD2. The sequence was obtained from a man younger than 40 in good health and CMV-seropositive. CDR3 amino acids: CAWGENSGGVTDTQYF. The CDR3 nucleotides read TGTGCCTGGGGGGAGAATAGCGGGGGAGTCACAGATACGCAGTATTTT.